This TCR beta chain was documented in a study of T-cell memory formation after mild COVID-19. Study-level points and caveats: Contracting clones, day 15 to 85, had balanced CD4/CD8, and later expanders favored CD4+. Clones from the second wave (peaking day 37) had unconfirmed SARS-CoV-2 specificity. Contracting clones localized mainly to CM and EM when CD4+ and mainly to EMRA when CD8+.

This clonotype came up many times. What it binds is not known. Per the germline V gene, CDR1 is SQVTM and CDR2 is ANQGSEA. The CDR3 runs to 14 residues. V trimming: 8 bases; J trimming: 4 bases; junction bases outside the gene matches: 9. TCRdb redid the calling of the 5' RACE reads with MiXCR, one entry per CDR3 protein. This sample has over 120,000 distinct CDR3 sequences, with about 5.5% found just once. Sequences were obtained from PBMCs or a T cell subset sorted from them (not recorded which). The V gene is TRBV29-1, the J gene TRBJ2-3; 10 nucleotides agree with TRBD1. This sequence originates from an adult woman who had mild COVID-19 (a few samples of this study predate the infection). Cell type and time point are not known. The CDR3 nucleotides are TGCAGCTCCAGACAGGGGGCTTACCCAGATACGCAGTATTTT. As protein: CSSRQGAYPDTQYF.